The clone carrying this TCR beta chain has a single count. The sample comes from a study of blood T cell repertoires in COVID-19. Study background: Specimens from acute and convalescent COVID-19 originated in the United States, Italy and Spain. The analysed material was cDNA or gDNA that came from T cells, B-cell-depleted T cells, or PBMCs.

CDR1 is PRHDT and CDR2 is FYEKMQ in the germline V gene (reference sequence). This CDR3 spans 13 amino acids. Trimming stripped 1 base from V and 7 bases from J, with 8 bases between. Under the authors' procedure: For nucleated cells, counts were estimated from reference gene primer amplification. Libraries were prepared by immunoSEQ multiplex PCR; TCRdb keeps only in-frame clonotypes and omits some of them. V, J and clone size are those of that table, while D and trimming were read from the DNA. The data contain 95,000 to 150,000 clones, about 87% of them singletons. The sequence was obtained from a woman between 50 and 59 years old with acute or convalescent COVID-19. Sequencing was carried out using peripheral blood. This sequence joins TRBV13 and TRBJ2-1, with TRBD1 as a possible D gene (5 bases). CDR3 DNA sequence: TGTGCCAGCAGCTTAGAGGGGTGGAATGAGCAGTTCTTC. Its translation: CASSLEGWNEQFF.